The clone carrying this T cell receptor (beta chain) came up many times. Its antigen is unidentified. Trimming left V 6 bases short and J 2 bases short, with 17 bases between. The CDR3 runs to 16 residues. These data originate in a study of T cell repertoires in cytomegalovirus infection. About the study: Through public TCR beta signatures, both CMV infection and matching HLA type were indicated.

Using its own MiXCR run on the reads, TCRdb lists one record per CDR3 protein. The data hold approximately 490,000 distinct CDR3 sequences, with about 10% observed a single time. Overall study results and limits: Carriers of CMV plus the relevant HLA were identified by cumulative public TCR beta family frequency. The response measured ex vivo was dominated by TCR beta clonotypes (HLA-C-restricted and CMV-specific).

The sequenced sample consisted of PBMCs. The receptor comes from a human donor in good health (CMV status not recorded). Some clones in this sample may be carry-over from other donors' samples. The chain uses TRBV12-3 or TRBV12-4 and TRBJ2-1; tentatively, D is TRBD1 or TRBD2 (5 bases each). The CDR3, as DNA: TGTGCCAGCAGAAAAGGGGACGCTACACCCTACAATGAGCAGTTCTTC. Protein: CASRKGDATPYNEQFF.